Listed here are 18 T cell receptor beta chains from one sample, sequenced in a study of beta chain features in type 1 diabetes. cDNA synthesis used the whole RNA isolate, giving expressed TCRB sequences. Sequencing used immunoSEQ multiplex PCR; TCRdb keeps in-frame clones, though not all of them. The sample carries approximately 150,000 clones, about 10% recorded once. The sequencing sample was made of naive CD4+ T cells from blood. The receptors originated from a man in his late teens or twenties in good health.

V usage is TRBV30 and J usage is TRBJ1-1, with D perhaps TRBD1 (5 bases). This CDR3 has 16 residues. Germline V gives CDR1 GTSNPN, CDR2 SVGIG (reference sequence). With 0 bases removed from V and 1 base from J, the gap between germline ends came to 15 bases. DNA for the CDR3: TGTGCCTGGAGTGTACGTGGCGGCAGGGCGAACACTGAAGCTTTCTTT. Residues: CAWSVRGGRANTEAFF.

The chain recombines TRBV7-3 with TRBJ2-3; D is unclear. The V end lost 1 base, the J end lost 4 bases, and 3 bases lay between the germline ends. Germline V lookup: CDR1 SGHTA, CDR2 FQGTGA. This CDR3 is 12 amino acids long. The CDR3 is CASSLRPDTQYF. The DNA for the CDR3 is TGTGCCAGCAGCTTAAGGCCAGATACGCAGTATTTT. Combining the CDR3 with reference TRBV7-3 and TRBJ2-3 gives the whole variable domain GAGVSQTPSNKVTEKGKYVELRCDPISGHTALYWYRQSLGQGPEFLIYFQGTGAADDSGLPNDRFFAVRPEGSVSTLKIQRTERGDSAVYLCASSLRPDTQYFGPGTRLTVL.

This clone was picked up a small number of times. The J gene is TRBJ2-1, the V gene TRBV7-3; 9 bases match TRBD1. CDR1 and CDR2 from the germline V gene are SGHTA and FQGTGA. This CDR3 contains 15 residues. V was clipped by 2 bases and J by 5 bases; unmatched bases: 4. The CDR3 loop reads CASSLGGQGHNEQFF. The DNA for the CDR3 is TGTGCCAGCAGCTTAGGGGGACAGGGACACAATGAGCAGTTCTTC.

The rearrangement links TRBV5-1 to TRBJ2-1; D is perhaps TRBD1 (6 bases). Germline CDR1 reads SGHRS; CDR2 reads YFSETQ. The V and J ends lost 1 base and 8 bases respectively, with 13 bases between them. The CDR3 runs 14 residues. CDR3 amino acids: CASSLNQGWDEQFF. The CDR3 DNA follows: TGCGCCAGCAGCTTGAATCAGGGGTGGGATGAGCAGTTCTTC.

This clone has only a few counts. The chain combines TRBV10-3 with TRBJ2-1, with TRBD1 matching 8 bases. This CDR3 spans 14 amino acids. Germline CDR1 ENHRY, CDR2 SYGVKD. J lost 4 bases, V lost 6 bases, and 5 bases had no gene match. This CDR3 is CAIREQGEYNEQFF. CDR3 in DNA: TGTGCCATCAGAGAACAGGGGGAGTACAATGAGCAGTTCTTC.

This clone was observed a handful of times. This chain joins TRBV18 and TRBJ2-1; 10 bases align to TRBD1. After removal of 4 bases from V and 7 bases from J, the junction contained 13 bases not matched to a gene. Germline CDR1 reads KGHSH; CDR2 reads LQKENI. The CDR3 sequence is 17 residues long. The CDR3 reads CASSQYETGGAGNEQFF. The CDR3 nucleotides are TGTGCCAGCTCACAATACGAGACAGGGGGCGCGGGGAATGAGCAGTTCTTC. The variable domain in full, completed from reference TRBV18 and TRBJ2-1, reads NAGVMQNPRHLVRRRGQEARLRCSPMKGHSHVYWYRQLPEEGLKFMVYLQKENIIDESGMPKERFSAEFPKEGPSILRIQQVVRGDSAAYFCASSQYETGGAGNEQFFGPGTRLTVL.

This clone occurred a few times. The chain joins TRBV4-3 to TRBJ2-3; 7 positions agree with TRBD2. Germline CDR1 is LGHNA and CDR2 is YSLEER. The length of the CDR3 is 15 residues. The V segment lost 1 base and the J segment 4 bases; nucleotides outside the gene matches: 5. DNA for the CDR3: TGCGCCAGCAGCCAAGGGCTAGCGGCCTCAGATACGCAGTATTTT. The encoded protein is CASSQGLAASDTQYF.

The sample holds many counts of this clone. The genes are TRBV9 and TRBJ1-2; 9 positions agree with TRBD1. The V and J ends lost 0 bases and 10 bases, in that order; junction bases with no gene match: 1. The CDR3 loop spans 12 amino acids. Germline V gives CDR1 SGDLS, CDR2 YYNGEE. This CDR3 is CASSVGTGVYTF. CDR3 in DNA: TGTGCCAGCAGCGTAGGGACAGGGGTCTACACCTTC.

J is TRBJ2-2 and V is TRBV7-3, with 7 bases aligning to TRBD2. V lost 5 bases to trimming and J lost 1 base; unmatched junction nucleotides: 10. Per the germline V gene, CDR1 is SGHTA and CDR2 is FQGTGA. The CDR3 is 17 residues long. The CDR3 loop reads CASSPLGGSLNTGELFF. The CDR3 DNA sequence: TGTGCCAGCAGCCCCCTGGGGGGGTCCCTGAACACCGGGGAGCTGTTTTTT.

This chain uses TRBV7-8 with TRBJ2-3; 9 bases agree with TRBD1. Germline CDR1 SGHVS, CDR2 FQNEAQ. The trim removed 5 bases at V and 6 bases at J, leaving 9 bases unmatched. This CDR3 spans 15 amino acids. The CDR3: CASSEWDRAGDTQYF. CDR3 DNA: TGTGCCAGCAGCGAATGGGACAGGGCTGGGGATACGCAGTATTTT.

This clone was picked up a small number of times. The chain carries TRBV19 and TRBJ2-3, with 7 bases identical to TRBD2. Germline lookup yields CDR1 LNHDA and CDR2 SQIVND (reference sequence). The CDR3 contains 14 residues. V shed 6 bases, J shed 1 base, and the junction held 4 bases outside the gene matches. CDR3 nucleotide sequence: TGTGCCAGTAGAAGGGCGGGGGGCACAGATACGCAGTATTTT. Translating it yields CASRRAGGTDTQYF.

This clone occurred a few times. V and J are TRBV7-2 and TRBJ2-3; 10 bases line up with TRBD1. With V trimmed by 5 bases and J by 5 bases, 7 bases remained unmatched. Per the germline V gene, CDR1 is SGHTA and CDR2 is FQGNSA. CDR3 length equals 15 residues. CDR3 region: CASSRQGAPVDTQYF. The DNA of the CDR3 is TGTGCCAGCAGCCGACAGGGGGCGCCTGTAGATACGCAGTATTTT.

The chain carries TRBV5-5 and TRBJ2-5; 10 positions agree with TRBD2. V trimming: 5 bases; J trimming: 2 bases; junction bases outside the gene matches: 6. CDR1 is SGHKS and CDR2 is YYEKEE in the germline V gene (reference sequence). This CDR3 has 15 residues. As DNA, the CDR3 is TGTGCCAGCAGTTCTCGGACTAGCGGTCAAGAGACCCAGTACTTC. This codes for CASSSRTSGQETQYF.

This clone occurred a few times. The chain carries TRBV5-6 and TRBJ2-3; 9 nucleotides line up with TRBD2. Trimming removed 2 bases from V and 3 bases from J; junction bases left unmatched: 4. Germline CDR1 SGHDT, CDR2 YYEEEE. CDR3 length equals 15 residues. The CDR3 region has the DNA TGTGCCAGCAGCTTAACGACTAGCGGAACAGATACGCAGTATTTT. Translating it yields CASSLTTSGTDTQYF. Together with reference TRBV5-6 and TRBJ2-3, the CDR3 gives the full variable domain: DAGVTQSPTHLIKTRGQQVTLRCSPKSGHDTVSWYQQALGQGPQFIFQYYEEEERQRGNFPDRFSGHQFPNYSSELNVNALLLGDSALYLCASSLTTSGTDTQYFGPGTRLTVL.

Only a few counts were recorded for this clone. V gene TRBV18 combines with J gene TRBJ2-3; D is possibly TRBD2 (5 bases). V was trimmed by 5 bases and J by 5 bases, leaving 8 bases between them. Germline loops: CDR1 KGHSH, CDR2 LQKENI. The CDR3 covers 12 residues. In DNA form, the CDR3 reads TGTGCCAGCTCAGGGAGACAAGATACGCAGTATTTT. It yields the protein CASSGRQDTQYF.

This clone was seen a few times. The CDR3: CASSGGPTGQPQHF. The CDR3 coding sequence is TGCGCCAGCAGCGGGGGACCGACAGGGCAGCCCCAGCATTTT. V gene TRBV5-1 combines with J gene TRBJ1-5; 7 nucleotides agree with TRBD1. The CDR3 covers 14 residues. V was clipped by 4 bases and J by 7 bases; unmatched bases: 8. Germline CDR1 SGHRS, CDR2 YFSETQ.

CDR3 DNA sequence: TGTGCCAGCAGGGCGGGGACAGGGGTTACAGATACGCAGTATTTT. Translated, it gives CASRAGTGVTDTQYF. The chain employs TRBV6-5 and TRBJ2-3; 10 bases line up with TRBD1. The CDR3 covers 15 residues. The germline gives CDR1 MNHEY, CDR2 SVGAGI. V was clipped by 6 bases and J by 3 bases; unmatched bases: 6.

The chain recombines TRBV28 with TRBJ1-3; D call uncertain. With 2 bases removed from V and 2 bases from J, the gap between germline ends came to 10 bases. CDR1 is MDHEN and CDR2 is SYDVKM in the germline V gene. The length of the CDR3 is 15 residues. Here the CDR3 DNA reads TGTGCCAGCAGTTTACACTTAAAGACTGGAAACACCATATATTTT. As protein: CASSLHLKTGNTIYF.